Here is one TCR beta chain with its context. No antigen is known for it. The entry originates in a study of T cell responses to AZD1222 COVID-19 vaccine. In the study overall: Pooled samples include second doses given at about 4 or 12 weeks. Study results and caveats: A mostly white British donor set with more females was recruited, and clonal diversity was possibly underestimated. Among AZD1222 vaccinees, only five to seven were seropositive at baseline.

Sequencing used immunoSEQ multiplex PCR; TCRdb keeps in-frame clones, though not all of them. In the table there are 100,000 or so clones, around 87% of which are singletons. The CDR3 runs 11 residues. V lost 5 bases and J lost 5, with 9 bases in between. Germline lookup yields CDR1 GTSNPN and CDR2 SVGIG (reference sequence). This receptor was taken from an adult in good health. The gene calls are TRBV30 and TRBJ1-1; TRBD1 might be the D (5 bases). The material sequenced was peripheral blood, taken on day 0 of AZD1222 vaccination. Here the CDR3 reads CAWQGRTEAFF. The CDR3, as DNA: TGTGCCTGGCAGGGAAGGACTGAAGCTTTCTTT.